This paragraph covers one T cell receptor (beta chain) sequence. Clones were read by immunoSEQ multiplex PCR, and TCRdb kept only the in-frame ones, dropping some. Seen here are 220,000 or so clones, 84% observed once, and the top ten hold 6.8%. The entry originates in a study of blood T cell repertoires in COVID-19. The CDR3 spans 14 residues. Germline values: CDR1 SNHLY, CDR2 FYNNEI. The trim removed 4 bases at V and 7 bases at J, leaving 7 bases unmatched. The chain joins TRBV2 to TRBJ1-2; 9 nucleotides line up with TRBD1. Sequencing input: PBMCs or T cells enriched from blood (not recorded which). This sequence originates from a woman between 40 and 55 years old who had recovered from COVID-19. The CDR3, as DNA: TGTGCCAGCAGTGGGGACAGGGAATATAGTGGCTACACCTTC. Translated, it gives CASSGDREYSGYTF.